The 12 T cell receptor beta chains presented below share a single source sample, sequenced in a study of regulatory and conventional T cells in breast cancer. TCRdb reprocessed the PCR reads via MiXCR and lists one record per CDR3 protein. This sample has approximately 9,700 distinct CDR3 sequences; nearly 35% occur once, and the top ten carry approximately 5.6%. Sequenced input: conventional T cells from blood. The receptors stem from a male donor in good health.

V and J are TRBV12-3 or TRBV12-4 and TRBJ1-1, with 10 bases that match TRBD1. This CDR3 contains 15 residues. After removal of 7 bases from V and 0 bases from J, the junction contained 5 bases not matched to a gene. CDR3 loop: CASNGGQGMNTEAFF. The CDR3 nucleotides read TGTGCCAGCAATGGGGGACAGGGGATGAACACTGAAGCTTTCTTT.

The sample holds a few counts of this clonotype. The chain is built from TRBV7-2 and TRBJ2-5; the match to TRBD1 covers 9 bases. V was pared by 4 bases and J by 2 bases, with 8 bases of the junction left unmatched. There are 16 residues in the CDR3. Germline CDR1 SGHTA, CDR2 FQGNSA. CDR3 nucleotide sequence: TGTGCCAGCAGCTCTATCGACAGGGGGGCGCAAGAGACCCAGTACTTC. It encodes CASSSIDRGAQETQYF.

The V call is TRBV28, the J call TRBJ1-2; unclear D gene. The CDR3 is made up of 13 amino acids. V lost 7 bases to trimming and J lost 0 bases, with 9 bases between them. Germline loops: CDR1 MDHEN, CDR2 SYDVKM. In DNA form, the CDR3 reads TGTGCCAGCATGGCGCTAGCTAACTATGGCTACACCTTC. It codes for CASMALANYGYTF.

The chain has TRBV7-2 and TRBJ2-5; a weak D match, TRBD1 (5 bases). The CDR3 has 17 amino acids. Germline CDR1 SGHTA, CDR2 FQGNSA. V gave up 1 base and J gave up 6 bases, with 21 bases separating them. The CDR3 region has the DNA TGTGCCAGCAGCTTAGTGGGGCAAGGATACTTTCGTAAGACCCAGTACTTC. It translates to CASSLVGQGYFRKTQYF.

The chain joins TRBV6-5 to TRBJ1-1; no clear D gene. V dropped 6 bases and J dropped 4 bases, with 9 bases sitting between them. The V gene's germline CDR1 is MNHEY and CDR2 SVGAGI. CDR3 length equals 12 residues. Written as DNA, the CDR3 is TGTGCCAGCAGGGCGGGGTTCACTGAAGCTTTCTTT. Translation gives CASRAGFTEAFF.

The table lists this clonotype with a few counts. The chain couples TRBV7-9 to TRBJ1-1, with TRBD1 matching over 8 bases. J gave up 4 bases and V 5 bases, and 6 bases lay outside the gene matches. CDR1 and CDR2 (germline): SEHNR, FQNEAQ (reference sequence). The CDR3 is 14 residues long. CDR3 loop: CASSTTGVATEAFF. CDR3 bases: TGTGCCAGCAGCACGACAGGGGTGGCCACTGAAGCTTTCTTT.

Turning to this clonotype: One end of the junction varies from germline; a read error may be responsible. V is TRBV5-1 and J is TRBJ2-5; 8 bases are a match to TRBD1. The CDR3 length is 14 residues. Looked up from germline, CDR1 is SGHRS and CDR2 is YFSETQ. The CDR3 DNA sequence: TGTGCCAGCAGCTTTTGGACAGGGTGGGAGACCCAGTACTTC. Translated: CASSFWTGWETQYF.

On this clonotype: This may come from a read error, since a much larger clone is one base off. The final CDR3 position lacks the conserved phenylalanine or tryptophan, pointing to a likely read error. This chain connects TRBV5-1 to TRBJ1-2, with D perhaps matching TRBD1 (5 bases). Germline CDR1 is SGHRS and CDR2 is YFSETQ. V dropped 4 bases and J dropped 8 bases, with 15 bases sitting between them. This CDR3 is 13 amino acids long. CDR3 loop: CASSPQGGDGYTI. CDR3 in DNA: TGCGCCAGCAGCCCCCAGGGAGGGGACGGCTACACCATC.

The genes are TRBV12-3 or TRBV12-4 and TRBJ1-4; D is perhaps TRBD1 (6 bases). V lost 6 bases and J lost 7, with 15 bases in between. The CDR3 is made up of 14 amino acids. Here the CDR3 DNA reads TGTGCCAGCAGGTTCGGGGGCGCAGGTGAAAAACTGTTTTTT. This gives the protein CASRFGGAGEKLFF.

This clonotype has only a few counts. For the CDR3, the DNA is TGCGCCAGCAGCTTGGCCTTAAGTTCCACAGATACGCAGTATTTT. This sequence encodes CASSLALSSTDTQYF. The chain has TRBV5-1 and TRBJ2-3; D call uncertain. The CDR3 is made up of 15 amino acids. Germline V gene data show CDR1 as SGHRS and CDR2 as YFSETQ. The ends were cut back, 0 bases at V and 2 bases at J, with 10 bases in the middle.

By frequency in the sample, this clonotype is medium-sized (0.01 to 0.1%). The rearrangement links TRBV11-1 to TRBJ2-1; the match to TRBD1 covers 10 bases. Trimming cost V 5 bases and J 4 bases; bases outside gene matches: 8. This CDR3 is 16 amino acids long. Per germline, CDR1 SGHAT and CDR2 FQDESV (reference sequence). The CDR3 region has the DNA TGTGCCAGCAGCACCAAGACAGGGGGCCTTTACAATGAGCAGTTCTTC. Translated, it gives CASSTKTGGLYNEQFF.

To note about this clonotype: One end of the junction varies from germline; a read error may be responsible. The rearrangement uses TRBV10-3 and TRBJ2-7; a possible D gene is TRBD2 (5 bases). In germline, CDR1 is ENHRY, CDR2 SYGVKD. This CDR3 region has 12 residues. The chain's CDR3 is CAISSGGYEQYF. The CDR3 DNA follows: TGTGCCATCAGTAGCGGCGGTTACGAGCAGTACTTT.